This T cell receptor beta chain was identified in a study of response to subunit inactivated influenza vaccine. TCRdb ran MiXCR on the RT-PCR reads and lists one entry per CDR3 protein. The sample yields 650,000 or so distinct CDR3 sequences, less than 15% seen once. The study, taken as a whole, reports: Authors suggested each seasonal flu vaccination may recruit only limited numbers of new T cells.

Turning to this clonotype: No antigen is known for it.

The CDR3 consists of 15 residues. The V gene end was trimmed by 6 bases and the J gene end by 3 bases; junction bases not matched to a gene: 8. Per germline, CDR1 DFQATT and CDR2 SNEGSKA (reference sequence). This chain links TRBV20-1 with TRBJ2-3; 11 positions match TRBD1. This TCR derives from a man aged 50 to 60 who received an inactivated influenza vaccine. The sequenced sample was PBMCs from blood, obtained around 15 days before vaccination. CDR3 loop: CSADRGPSGTDTQYF. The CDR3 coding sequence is TGCAGTGCGGACAGGGGGCCTAGCGGGACAGATACGCAGTATTTT.